A selection of T cell receptor beta chains follows, all from one sample in a study of blood T cell repertoires in COVID-19. The method was immunoSEQ multiplex PCR; TCRdb's version includes in-frame clones alone and lacks a portion of them. Of roughly 250,000 clones in the sample, approximately 86% are singletons; the top ten hold roughly 6%. The material sequenced was PBMCs or T cells enriched from blood (not recorded which). The receptor source for this set is a woman aged 25 to 39 with acute COVID-19. The CDR3 runs from the conserved cysteine through the conserved F or W. A D gene is named only where the DNA matches it firmly. Clone size is stated in some rows and not others, as once, few, many or a class when expanded.

D: NA; size: NA; V: TRBV27; J: TRBJ2-3; DNA: TGTGCCAGCAGTTTAAGGCTACCGGGAAGCGGTACGCAGTATTTT; CDR3: CASSLRLPGSGTQYF
D: TRBD1; size: NA; V: TRBV7-9; J: TRBJ2-1; DNA: TGTGCCAGCAGCTCAAGACAGGGCGCCTACAATGAGCAGTTCTTC; CDR3: CASSSRQGAYNEQFF
D: NA; size: few; V: TRBV25-1; J: TRBJ1-3; DNA: TGTGCCAGCAGTGAGGGGGGGAGGATCGCCATATATTTT; CDR3: CASSEGGRIAIYF
D: TRBD1; size: NA; V: TRBV30; J: TRBJ1-6; DNA: TGTGCCTGGAGCCTACAGGGGATTGGGAATTCACCCCTCCACTTT; CDR3: CAWSLQGIGNSPLHF
D: NA; size: once; V: TRBV29-1; J: TRBJ1-3; DNA: TGCAGCGTTCGGCTCAAAAACAGGAGCTCTGGAAACACCATATATTTT; CDR3: CSVRLKNRSSGNTIYF
D: TRBD1; size: NA; V: TRBV15; J: TRBJ1-2; DNA: TGTGCCACCAGCAGAAATGGACAGGGAGAGATCAACTATGGCTACACCTTC; CDR3: CATSRNGQGEINYGYTF
D: NA; size: NA; V: TRBV7-6; J: TRBJ1-2; DNA: TGTGCCAGCAGCTTAGAGGCGGTCAGGGGTGATGGCTACACCTTC; CDR3: CASSLEAVRGDGYTF
D: TRBD1; size: NA; V: TRBV20-1; J: TRBJ1-4; DNA: TGCAGTGCTAGTAAGGGGGCTGCAACTAATGAAAAACTGTTTTTT; CDR3: CSASKGAATNEKLFF
D: TRBD1; size: NA; V: TRBV6-5; J: TRBJ2-7; DNA: TGTGCCAGCAGTTACTCTCGGACAGGTCCCGAGCAGTACTTC; CDR3: CASSYSRTGPEQYF
D: NA; size: NA; V: TRBV5-6; J: TRBJ1-1; DNA: TGTGCCAGCAGCTTCCCGCATACTATGAACACTGAAGCTTTCTTT; CDR3: CASSFPHTMNTEAFF
D: TRBD1; size: NA; V: TRBV28; J: TRBJ2-7; DNA: TGTGCCAGCAGTTCACGCACAGGGGGGAAGACCTACGAGCAGTACTTC; CDR3: CASSSRTGGKTYEQYF
D: TRBD2; size: once; V: TRBV7-9; J: TRBJ2-2; DNA: TGTGCCAGCAGCTTACGGGTAGCGGGAGAGGCCGGGGAGCTGTTTTTT; CDR3: CASSLRVAGEAGELFF
D: TRBD1; size: once; V: TRBV5-1; J: TRBJ1-1; DNA: TGCGCCAGCAGCTTGGAGGGGACAGGGATGAACACTGAAGCTTTCTTT; CDR3: CASSLEGTGMNTEAFF
D: TRBD1; size: few; V: TRBV3-1/TRBV3-2; J: TRBJ1-5; DNA: TGTGCCAGCAGCCAAGGACAGGGACGCAATCAGCCCCAGCATTTT; CDR3: CASSQGQGRNQPQHF
D: NA; size: NA; V: TRBV15; J: TRBJ2-7; DNA: TGTGCCACCAGCAGAGATCCGGGAGCTGACGAGCAGTACTTC; CDR3: CATSRDPGADEQYF
D: NA; size: NA; V: TRBV5-4; J: TRBJ2-6; DNA: TGTGCCAGCAGCTTGGGTCTCCCTGGGGCCAACGTCCTGACTTTC; CDR3: CASSLGLPGANVLTF
D: TRBD1; size: NA; V: TRBV28; J: TRBJ1-1; DNA: TGTGCCAGCAGTTTTAAGACAGGGGGGATGAACACTGAAGCTTTCTTT; CDR3: CASSFKTGGMNTEAFF
D: TRBD1; size: NA; V: TRBV5-1; J: TRBJ1-4; DNA: TGCGCCAGCAGCGGGACGACAACAGGGGGTGAAAAACTGTTTTTT; CDR3: CASSGTTTGGEKLFF